This TCR beta chain was obtained from a study of T cell responses to AZD1222 COVID-19 vaccine. Produced via immunoSEQ multiplex PCR; TCRdb's table is partial and in-frame only. The repertoire consists of roughly 120,000 clones, with approximately 93% occurring once and the leading ten covering 2.5% to 3%. V was shortened by 1 base and J by 3 bases, with 10 bases between the two germline ends. Germline V lookup: CDR1 SNHLY, CDR2 FYNNEI. The CDR3 spans 14 residues. The sequence derives from an adult in good health. Material: peripheral blood, obtained on day 0 of AZD1222 vaccination. The chain recombines TRBV2 with TRBJ2-7; tentative D call: TRBD2 (5 bases). In DNA form, the CDR3 reads TGTGCCAGCAGTGAAGGGGGAGAGCTCTACGAGCAGTACTTC. Translation gives CASSEGGELYEQYF. Filled out from reference TRBV2 and TRBJ2-7, the complete variable domain reads EPEVTQTPSHQVTQMGQEVILRCVPISNHLYFYWYRQILGQKVEFLVSFYNNEISEKSEIFDDQFSVERPDGSNFTLKIRSTKLEDSAMYFCASSEGGELYEQYFGPGTRLTVT.